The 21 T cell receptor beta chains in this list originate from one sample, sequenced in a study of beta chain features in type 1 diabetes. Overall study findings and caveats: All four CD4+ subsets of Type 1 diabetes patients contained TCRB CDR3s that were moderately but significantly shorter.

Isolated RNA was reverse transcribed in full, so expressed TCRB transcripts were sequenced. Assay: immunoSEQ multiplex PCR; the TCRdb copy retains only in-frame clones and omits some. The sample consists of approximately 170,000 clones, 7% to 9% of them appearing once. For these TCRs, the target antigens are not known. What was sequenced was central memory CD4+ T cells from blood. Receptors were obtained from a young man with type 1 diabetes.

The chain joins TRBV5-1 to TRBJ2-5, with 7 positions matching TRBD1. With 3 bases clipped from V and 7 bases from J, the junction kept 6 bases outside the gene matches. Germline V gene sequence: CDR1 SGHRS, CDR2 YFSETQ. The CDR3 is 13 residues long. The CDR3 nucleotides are TGCGCCAGCAGCTCGACAGGGAGTGGGACCCAGTACTTC. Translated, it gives CASSSTGSGTQYF.

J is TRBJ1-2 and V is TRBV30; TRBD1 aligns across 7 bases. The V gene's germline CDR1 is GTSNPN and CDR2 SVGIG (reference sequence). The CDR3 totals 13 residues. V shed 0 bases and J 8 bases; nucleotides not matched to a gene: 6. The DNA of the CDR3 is TGTGCCTGGAGTGTCGGGAGGGGGCGCGGCTACACCTTC. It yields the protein CAWSVGRGRGYTF.

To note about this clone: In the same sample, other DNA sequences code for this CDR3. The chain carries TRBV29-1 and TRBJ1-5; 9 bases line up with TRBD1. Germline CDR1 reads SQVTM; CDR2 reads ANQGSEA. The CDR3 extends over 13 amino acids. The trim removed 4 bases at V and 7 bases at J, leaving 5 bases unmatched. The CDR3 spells CSVARTGDQPQHF. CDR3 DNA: TGCAGCGTTGCACGGACAGGGGACCAGCCCCAGCATTTT. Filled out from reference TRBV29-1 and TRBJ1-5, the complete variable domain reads SAVISQKPSRDICQRGTSLTIQCQVDSQVTMMFWYRQQPGQSLTLIATANQGSEATYESGFVIDKFPISRPNLTFSTLTVSNMSPEDSSIYLCSVARTGDQPQHFGDGTRLSIL.

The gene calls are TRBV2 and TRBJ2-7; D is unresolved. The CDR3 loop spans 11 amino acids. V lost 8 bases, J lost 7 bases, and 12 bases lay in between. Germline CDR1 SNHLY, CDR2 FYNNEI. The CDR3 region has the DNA TGTGCCAGCGGAGCCTCCGGTGAGCAGTACTTC. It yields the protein CASGASGEQYF.

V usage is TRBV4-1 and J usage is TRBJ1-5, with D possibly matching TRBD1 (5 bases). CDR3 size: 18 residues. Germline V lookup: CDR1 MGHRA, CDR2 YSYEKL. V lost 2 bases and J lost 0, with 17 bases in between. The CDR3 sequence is CASSQSGGGLGSNQPQHF. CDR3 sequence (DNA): TGCGCCAGCAGCCAATCCGGCGGGGGGTTAGGTAGCAATCAGCCCCAGCATTTT.

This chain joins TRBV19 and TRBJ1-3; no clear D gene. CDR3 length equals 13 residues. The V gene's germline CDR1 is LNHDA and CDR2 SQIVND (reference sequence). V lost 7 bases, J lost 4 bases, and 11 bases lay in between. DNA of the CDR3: TGTGCCAGTACTCCCGGTGCGGGAAACACCATATATTTT. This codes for CASTPGAGNTIYF.

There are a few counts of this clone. CDR3 loop: CARSSGQTYEQYF. CDR3 nucleotide sequence: TGTGCCCGATCTTCGGGACAGACCTACGAGCAGTACTTC. V gene TRBV30 combines with J gene TRBJ2-7; 7 bases are shared with TRBD1. Germline assignment: CDR1 GTSNPN and CDR2 SVGIG (reference sequence). Trimming removed 8 bases from V and 2 bases from J; junction bases left unmatched: 9. The CDR3 extends over 13 amino acids. Supplemented by reference TRBV30 and TRBJ2-7, the full variable domain reads SQTIHQWPATLVQPVGSPLSLECTVEGTSNPNLYWYRQAAGRGLQLLFYSVGIGQISSEVPQNLSASRPQDRQFILSSKKLLLSDSGFYLCARSSGQTYEQYFGPGTRLTVT.

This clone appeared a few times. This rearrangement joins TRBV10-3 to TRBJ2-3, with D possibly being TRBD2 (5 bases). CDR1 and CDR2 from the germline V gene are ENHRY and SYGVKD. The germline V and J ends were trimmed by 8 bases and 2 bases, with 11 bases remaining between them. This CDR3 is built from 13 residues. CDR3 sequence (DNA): TGTGCCATCGCGACGGGGATCACAGATACGCAGTATTTT. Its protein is CAIATGITDTQYF.

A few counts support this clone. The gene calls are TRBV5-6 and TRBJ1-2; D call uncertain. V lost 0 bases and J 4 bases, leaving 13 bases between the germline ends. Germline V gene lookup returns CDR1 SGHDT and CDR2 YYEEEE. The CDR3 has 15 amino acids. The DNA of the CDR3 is TGTGCCAGCAGCTTGGGGACCGCGGGAGCCTATGGCTACACCTTC. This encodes CASSLGTAGAYGYTF.

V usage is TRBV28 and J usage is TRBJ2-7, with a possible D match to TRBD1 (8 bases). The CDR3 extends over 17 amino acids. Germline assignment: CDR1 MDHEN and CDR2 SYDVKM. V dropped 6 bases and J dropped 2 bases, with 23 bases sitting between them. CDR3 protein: CASRPSQGGGSTYEQYF. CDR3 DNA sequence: TGTGCCAGCAGGCCCTCACAGGGGGGGGGATCTACCTACGAGCAGTACTTC.

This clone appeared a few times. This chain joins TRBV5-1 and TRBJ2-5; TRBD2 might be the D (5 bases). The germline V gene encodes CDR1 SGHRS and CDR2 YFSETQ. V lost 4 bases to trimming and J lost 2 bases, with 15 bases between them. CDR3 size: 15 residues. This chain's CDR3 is CASSLGRTGQETQYF. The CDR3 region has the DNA TGCGCCAGCAGCCTGGGGAGAACGGGGCAAGAGACCCAGTACTTC.

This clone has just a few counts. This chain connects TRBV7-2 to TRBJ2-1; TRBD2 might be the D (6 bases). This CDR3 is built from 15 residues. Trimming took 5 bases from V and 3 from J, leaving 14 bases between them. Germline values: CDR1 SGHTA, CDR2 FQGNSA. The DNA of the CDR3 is TGTGCCAGCAGCCCACGGACGGACTACTACAATGAGCAGTTCTTC. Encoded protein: CASSPRTDYYNEQFF.

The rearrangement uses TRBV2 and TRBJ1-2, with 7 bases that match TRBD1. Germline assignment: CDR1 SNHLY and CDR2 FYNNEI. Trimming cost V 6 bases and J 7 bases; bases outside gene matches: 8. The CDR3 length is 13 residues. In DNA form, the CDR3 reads TGTGCCAGCAGGAGGACAGGAATGAGTGGCTACACCTTC. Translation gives CASRRTGMSGYTF.

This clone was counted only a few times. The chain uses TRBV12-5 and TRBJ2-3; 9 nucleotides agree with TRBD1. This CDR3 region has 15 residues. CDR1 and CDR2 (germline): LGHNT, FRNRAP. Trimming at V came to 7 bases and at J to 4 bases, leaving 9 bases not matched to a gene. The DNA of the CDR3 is TGTGCTAGTGCCCCGGGACAGGGCGTCGCAGATACGCAGTATTTT. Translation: CASAPGQGVADTQYF.

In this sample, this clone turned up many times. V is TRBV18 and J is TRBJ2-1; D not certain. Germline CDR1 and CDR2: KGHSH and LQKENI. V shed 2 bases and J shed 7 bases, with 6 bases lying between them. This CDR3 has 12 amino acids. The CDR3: CASSPSQNEQFF. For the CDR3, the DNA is TGTGCCAGCTCACCATCGCAGAATGAGCAGTTCTTC.

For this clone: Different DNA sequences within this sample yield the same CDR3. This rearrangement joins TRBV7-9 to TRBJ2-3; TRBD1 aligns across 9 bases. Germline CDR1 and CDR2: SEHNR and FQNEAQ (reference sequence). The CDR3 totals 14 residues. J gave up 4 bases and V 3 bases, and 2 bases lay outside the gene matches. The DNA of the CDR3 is TGTGCCAGCAGCTTTCGACAGGGGGCAGATACGCAGTATTTT. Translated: CASSFRQGADTQYF.

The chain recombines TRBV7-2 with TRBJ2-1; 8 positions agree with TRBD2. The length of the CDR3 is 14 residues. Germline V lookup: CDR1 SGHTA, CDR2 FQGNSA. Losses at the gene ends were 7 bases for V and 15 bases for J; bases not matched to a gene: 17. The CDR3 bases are TGTGCCAGCACCCAAGGCAGTGAGCGGGAGTTTCGGTTCTTC. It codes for CASTQGSEREFRFF.

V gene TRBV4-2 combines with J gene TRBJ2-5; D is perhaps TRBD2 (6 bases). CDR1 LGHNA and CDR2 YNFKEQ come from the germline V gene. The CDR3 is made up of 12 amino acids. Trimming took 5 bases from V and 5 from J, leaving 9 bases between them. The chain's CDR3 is CASSLRDETQYF. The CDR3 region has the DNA TGTGCCAGCAGCTTGCGGGACGAGACCCAGTACTTC.

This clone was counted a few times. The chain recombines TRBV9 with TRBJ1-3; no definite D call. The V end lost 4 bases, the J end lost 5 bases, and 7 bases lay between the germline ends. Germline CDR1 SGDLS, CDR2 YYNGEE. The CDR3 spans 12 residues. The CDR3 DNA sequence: TGTGCCAGCAGCCGTGAGAGAAACACCATATATTTT. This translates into CASSRERNTIYF.

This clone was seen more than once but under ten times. CDR3 amino acids: CASSPPFGGRNNEQFF. The CDR3 nucleotides are TGTGCCAGCTCACCACCCTTCGGGGGTCGGAACAATGAGCAGTTCTTC. The V call is TRBV18, the J call TRBJ2-1; D perhaps matches TRBD2 (6 bases). The CDR3 contains 16 residues. Germline CDR1 and CDR2: KGHSH and LQKENI. The germline V and J ends were trimmed by 0 bases and 5 bases, with 14 bases remaining between them.

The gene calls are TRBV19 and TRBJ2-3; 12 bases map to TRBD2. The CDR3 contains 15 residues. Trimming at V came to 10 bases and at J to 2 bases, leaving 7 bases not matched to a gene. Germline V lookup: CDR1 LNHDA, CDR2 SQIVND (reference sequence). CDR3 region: CATRLAGANTDTQYF. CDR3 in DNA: TGTGCCACCAGACTAGCGGGGGCCAACACAGATACGCAGTATTTT.